A selection of T cell receptor beta chains follows, all from one sample in a study of blood T cell repertoires in COVID-19. The method was immunoSEQ multiplex PCR; TCRdb's version includes in-frame clones alone and lacks a portion of them. The sample lists more than 300,000 clones, 88% occurring once. Specimen: PBMCs or T cells enriched from blood (not recorded which). The receptors here all came from a woman under 30 who had recovered from COVID-19. CDR3s include the opening cysteine and the closing phenylalanine or tryptophan.

V gene,CDR3 protein
TRBV3-1/TRBV3-2,CASSQAWDIYNSPLHF
TRBV6-5,CAIRTESNYGYTF
TRBV19,CASRAAGGYNEQFF
TRBV6-5,CASISSGDYEQYF
TRBV6-2/TRBV6-3,CASSYRELGEKTEAFF
TRBV18,CASFPSGSYNEQFF
TRBV7-3,CASSPTGGPNRYNEQFF
TRBV10-2,CASSFDFSGNEQFF
TRBV7-9,CASSIDGTSQETQYF
TRBV18,CASSPAKDSSNQPQHF
TRBV6-1,CASSEARAGAYGYTF
TRBV30,CAWSSKTGGYNSPLHF
TRBV2,CASGDRAGGTDTQYF
TRBV15,CATSRGGTNSGNTIYF
TRBV6-4,CASSEGAGGPTDTQYF
TRBV20-1,CSARPQVTQYF
TRBV27,CASRPPGVPEQYF
TRBV10-3,CAISPGGLAGLREADTQYF
TRBV7-9,CASSPPSGTEAFF
TRBV9,CAREFFGQGHEKLFF
TRBV5-4,CASSLNRGTLEQYF
TRBV21-1,CASSRADRGRINTEAFF
TRBV12-5,CASGFLAAGNEQFF
TRBV28,CASSLKAGVEQYF
TRBV5-4,CASSLGGDRAYEQYF
TRBV24-1,CATSARPGLAGVYNEQFF
TRBV6-5,CASSQREGWQPQHF
TRBV3-1/TRBV3-2,CASSQEPSGAHEQYF
TRBV11-3,CASSPGTGGLGEQYF
TRBV30,CAHRATNEKLFF
TRBV24-1,CATSDPDRAGQGGLVHEQYF
TRBV3-1/TRBV3-2,CASSPDTGGKPQHF
TRBV27,CANRVKARSPGNTIYF
TRBV3-1/TRBV3-2,CASSQGEGVDYEQYF
TRBV15,CATSTATGLGEQYF
TRBV5-4,CASSGRQGAQDEQYF
TRBV13,CASSLSGGGYEQYF
TRBV29-1,CSPVLAGRGVSTDTQYF
TRBV19,CASSIYARGDFYNEQFF
TRBV6-5,CASFPGGGELFF
TRBV6-4,CASSDDRVPSGNTIYF
TRBV6-5,CASRQGRGDTQYF
TRBV5-1,CASSPGHLDTEAFF
TRBV7-2,CASSSLYEQYF
TRBV30,CAWSVGSGGADTQYF
TRBV11-2,CASSFTGTNYEQYF
TRBV6-2/TRBV6-3,CASSYPRGGTFNEQFF
TRBV7-9,CASSFLDTGEKLFF
TRBV4-2,CASSRDRGLSGYTF